A single sample gave rise to the 16 T cell receptor beta chains below, sequenced in a study of technical replicates of blood from a few donors. TCRdb's copy holds only in-frame clones and misses some; the assay was immunoSEQ multiplex PCR. The sample carries 80,000 to 85,000 clones, over 75% recorded once. The source material was T cells isolated from PBMCs. These receptors originate from a human donor in good health.

The V call is TRBV7-9, the J call TRBJ2-1; D perhaps matches TRBD2 (5 bases). Trimming shortened V by 3 bases and J by 10 bases, and 13 bases separated the two germline ends. The CDR3 is 13 residues long. Germline loops: CDR1 SEHNR, CDR2 FQNEAQ (reference sequence). This CDR3 reads CASSFRGNQEQFF. The DNA for the CDR3 is TGTGCCAGCAGCTTCCGGGGAAACCAAGAGCAGTTCTTC.

The V and J genes are TRBV9 and TRBJ2-1; TRBD1 aligns across 7 bases. The CDR3 runs 12 residues. The V segment lost 5 bases and the J segment 10 bases; nucleotides outside the gene matches: 6. CDR1 is SGDLS and CDR2 is YYNGEE in the germline V gene. The CDR3 sequence is CASSLGGREQFF. Written as DNA, the CDR3 is TGTGCCAGCAGTTTAGGGGGCAGGGAGCAGTTCTTC.

The gene calls are TRBV10-2 and TRBJ2-3; TRBD2 aligns across 7 bases. After removal of 9 bases from V and 4 bases from J, the junction contained 10 bases not matched to a gene. This CDR3 has 14 residues. Germline assignment: CDR1 WSHSY and CDR2 SAAADI. The CDR3 spells CASIAGVPPDTQYF. In nucleotides, the CDR3 is TGCGCCAGTATCGCGGGAGTTCCCCCAGATACGCAGTATTTT.

The J gene is TRBJ2-7, the V gene TRBV7-3; D call uncertain. Germline lookup yields CDR1 SGHTA and CDR2 FQGTGA. The ends were cut back, 2 bases at V and 0 bases at J, with 5 bases in the middle. The CDR3 runs to 13 residues. The CDR3 loop reads CASSLASSYEQYF. As DNA, the CDR3 is TGTGCCAGCAGCTTAGCGTCCTCCTACGAGCAGTACTTC.

CDR3: CASSAGSPSYNEQFF. The CDR3 DNA follows: TGTGCCAGCAGTGCGGGGTCTCCCTCCTACAATGAGCAGTTCTTC. The chain employs TRBV6-6 and TRBJ2-1, with D perhaps TRBD2 (6 bases). Germline values: CDR1 MNHNY, CDR2 SVGAGI (reference sequence). The CDR3 runs 15 residues. V lost 5 bases to trimming and J lost 0 bases, with 11 bases between them.

This chain joins TRBV30 and TRBJ2-3, with TRBD2 identical over 12 bases. Germline V gene sequence: CDR1 GTSNPN, CDR2 SVGIG (reference sequence). Trimming removed 3 bases from V and 4 bases from J; junction bases left unmatched: 2. The CDR3 extends over 14 amino acids. The DNA for the CDR3 is TGTGCCTGGAGACTAGCGGGAGGATCAGATACGCAGTATTTT. Protein product: CAWRLAGGSDTQYF. The variable domain in full, with the rest retrieved from reference TRBV30 and TRBJ2-3, is SQTIHQWPATLVQPVGSPLSLECTVEGTSNPNLYWYRQAAGRGLQLLFYSVGIGQISSEVPQNLSASRPQDRQFILSSKKLLLSDSGFYLCAWRLAGGSDTQYFGPGTRLTVL.

The V call is TRBV6-1, the J call TRBJ2-1; 9 bases line up with TRBD2. From germline, CDR1 is MNHNS and CDR2 SASEGT. The CDR3 runs 16 residues. V lost 2 bases, J lost 9 bases, and 11 bases stayed unmatched. The DNA of the CDR3 is TGTGCCAGCAGTGAATTCTTGGCTAGCGGGGCGGGTGAGCAGTTCTTC. Translating gives CASSEFLASGAGEQFF.

The chain links TRBV27 to TRBJ1-1; perhaps TRBD1 as D (6 bases). Germline V CDR1 and CDR2: MNHEY, SMNVEV (reference sequence). With 5 bases removed from V and 5 bases from J, the gap between germline ends came to 15 bases. The CDR3 is 14 residues long. DNA for the CDR3: TGTGCCAGCAGTCGATGGGGGGGCAGGACTGAAGCTTTCTTT. This codes for CASSRWGGRTEAFF.

The chain couples TRBV27 to TRBJ2-7; TRBD2 agrees at 9 bases. Germline assignment: CDR1 MNHEY and CDR2 SMNVEV (reference sequence). V gave up 5 bases and J gave up 3 bases; unmatched junction bases: 5. The CDR3 runs 14 residues. CDR3: CASSGQREVYEQYF. As DNA, the CDR3 is TGTGCCAGCAGTGGGCAGCGGGAGGTCTACGAGCAGTACTTC.

The chain has TRBV19 and TRBJ2-1; D call uncertain. Deletions cut 10 bases from V and 0 bases from J, with 7 bases between. CDR1 LNHDA and CDR2 SQIVND come from the germline V gene (reference sequence). The CDR3 is made up of 12 amino acids. The CDR3 sequence is CATRYSYNEQFF. The CDR3 region has the DNA TGTGCCACCCGGTACTCCTACAATGAGCAGTTCTTC.

The rearrangement links TRBV19 to TRBJ1-1; 9 positions agree with TRBD1. The V gene end was trimmed by 4 bases and the J gene end by 9 bases; junction bases not matched to a gene: 3. This CDR3 region has 12 residues. CDR1 is LNHDA and CDR2 is SQIVND in the germline V gene (reference sequence). For the CDR3, the DNA is TGTGCCAGTAGTACCGGGACAGGGAAAGCTTTCTTT. This sequence encodes CASSTGTGKAFF.

This clone was seen only once. The chain joins TRBV27 to TRBJ2-7, with TRBD1 matching 9 bases. The ends lost 5 bases at V and 3 bases at J; junction bases unmatched: 14. Germline CDR1 and CDR2: MNHEY and SMNVEV (reference sequence). This CDR3 has 17 amino acids. In DNA, the CDR3 is TGTGCCAGCAGTCCCCTTCCCCCGGGACAGGGCTTCTACGAGCAGTACTTC. It specifies CASSPLPPGQGFYEQYF.

A few counts support this clone. V and J are TRBV18 and TRBJ1-1; D gene ambiguous. V lost 1 base and J 0 bases, leaving 6 bases between the germline ends. CDR3 length: 14 residues. Per the germline V gene, CDR1 is KGHSH and CDR2 is LQKENI. The CDR3 coding sequence is TGTGCCAGCTCACCACAACAGATGAACACTGAAGCTTTCTTT. Its translation: CASSPQQMNTEAFF.

The V and J genes are TRBV7-2 and TRBJ2-7, with TRBD1 matching 9 bases. This CDR3 is built from 14 residues. V was pared by 3 bases and J by 3 bases, with 3 bases of the junction left unmatched. Germline values: CDR1 SGHTA, CDR2 FQGNSA. The DNA of the CDR3 is TGTGCCAGCAGCTTTTCGGGACAGGGCTACGAGCAGTACTTC. It yields the protein CASSFSGQGYEQYF.

The V call is TRBV6-5, the J call TRBJ2-7; D may be TRBD2 (6 bases). The V gene lost 6 bases and the J gene lost 4 bases, with 19 bases spanning the gap. Germline-derived CDR1 and CDR2 are MNHEY and SVGAGI. The CDR3 covers 15 residues. CDR3 in DNA: TGTGCCAGCAGGGAGGGACTTGGGCCGACATACGAGCAGTACTTC. Its protein is CASREGLGPTYEQYF.

The rearrangement joins TRBV6-5 to TRBJ2-7, with TRBD2 matching 10 bases. This CDR3 is 12 amino acids long. J lost 0 bases, V lost 11 bases, and 1 base had no gene match. CDR1 and CDR2 (germline): MNHEY, SVGAGI. CDR3 DNA sequence: TGTGCCGCTAGCGGGAGCTCCTACGAGCAGTACTTC. Translating gives CAASGSSYEQYF.